These T cell receptor beta chains were read from a single sample in a study of CD8+ T cells in alopecia areata. Sequencing was performed with immunoSEQ multiplex PCR; in TCRdb, only in-frame clones are kept and a portion is missing. The sample shows some 130,000 clones, nearly 55% of them seen only once. The material sequenced was CD8+ T cells sorted from blood, taken at week 4, from a patient treated with tofacitinib. The receptors were sampled from a human donor with alopecia areata. The CDR3 runs from the conserved cysteine through the conserved F or W. Each record gives: CDR3 DNA, CDR3 protein, clone size, J gene, V gene, D gene. The D gene is left open where the match is weak. Clone size is not always given. Where it is, it says once, few, many or a class for expanded clones.

DNA: TGTGCCAGCAGTCCCTCAGGATACGAGCAGTACTTC
CDR3: CASSPSGYEQYF
size: NA
J: TRBJ2-7
V: TRBV27
D: NA

DNA: TGTGCCAGCAGCATAGGACAGGCCGGAGGCACCATATATTTT
CDR3: CASSIGQAGGTIYF
size: few
J: TRBJ1-3
V: TRBV5-4
D: TRBD1

DNA: TGTGCCCTCCGGTTAAGTTATAGCAATCAGCCCCAGCATTTT
CDR3: CALRLSYSNQPQHF
size: many
J: TRBJ1-5
V: TRBV10-3
D: NA

DNA: TGTGCCAGCAGCCTACAGGGTTTCGAGACCCAGTACTTC
CDR3: CASSLQGFETQYF
size: NA
J: TRBJ2-5
V: TRBV5-4
D: NA

DNA: TGTGCCAGCAGTTTAAGAATTAGCAATCAGCCCCAGCATTTT
CDR3: CASSLRISNQPQHF
size: NA
J: TRBJ1-5
V: TRBV27
D: NA

DNA: TGTGCCAGCAACCCGGGAAGGGGGATAGGGGAGACCCAGTACTTC
CDR3: CASNPGRGIGETQYF
size: NA
J: TRBJ2-5
V: TRBV6-6
D: NA

DNA: TGCGCCAGCAGCCAAGGGTCGGGCTACGAGCAGTACTTC
CDR3: CASSQGSGYEQYF
size: NA
J: TRBJ2-7
V: TRBV4-3
D: NA

DNA: TGCAGCGCCTCGACAGGGTTTGAGCAGTACTTC
CDR3: CSASTGFEQYF
size: NA
J: TRBJ2-7
V: TRBV29-1
D: TRBD1

DNA: TGCGCCAGCGCCGAGCGCTGGGACAATGAGCAGTTCTTC
CDR3: CASAERWDNEQFF
size: NA
J: TRBJ2-1
V: TRBV4-1
D: NA

DNA: TGTGCCAGCAGCTTCGGTAGCTCCTATAATTCACCCCTCCACTTT
CDR3: CASSFGSSYNSPLHF
size: NA
J: TRBJ1-6
V: TRBV5-6
D: NA

DNA: TGTGCCAGCAGGTTAACCCACAGGTCAGATACGCAGTATTTT
CDR3: CASRLTHRSDTQYF
size: NA
J: TRBJ2-3
V: TRBV7-3
D: NA

DNA: TGTGCCAGCAGTTTTGGGGAGGGGGGACCGTACAACGAGCAGTACTTC
CDR3: CASSFGEGGPYNEQYF
size: few
J: TRBJ2-7
V: TRBV27
D: NA

DNA: TGTGCCAGTAGATTCCATGACAGGGCGGGATACACCGGGGAGCTGTTTTTT
CDR3: CASRFHDRAGYTGELFF
size: NA
J: TRBJ2-2
V: TRBV19
D: NA

DNA: TGTGCCAGCAGCACCGGGACTAGCGGGGAGACCTACAATGAGCAGTTCTTC
CDR3: CASSTGTSGETYNEQFF
size: NA
J: TRBJ2-1
V: TRBV7-9
D: TRBD2

DNA: TGTGCCAGTGATAGCTCTGGGGCCAACGTCCTGACTTTC
CDR3: CASDSSGANVLTF
size: NA
J: TRBJ2-6
V: TRBV30
D: NA

DNA: TGTGCCTGGAGTGTCCAGGGGGATGGCTACACCTTC
CDR3: CAWSVQGDGYTF
size: NA
J: TRBJ1-2
V: TRBV30
D: TRBD1

DNA: TGTGCCTGGAGGACAGGGTCGGCCGGGGAGCTGTTTTTT
CDR3: CAWRTGSAGELFF
size: NA
J: TRBJ2-2
V: TRBV30
D: TRBD1

DNA: TGTGCCTGGAGTCTGGCCTCCAATGAGCAGTTCTTC
CDR3: CAWSLASNEQFF
size: few
J: TRBJ2-1
V: TRBV30
D: NA

DNA: TGTGCCAGCAGTTTAGGAGGGGGGAAGAATTCACCCCTCCACTTT
CDR3: CASSLGGGKNSPLHF
size: many
J: TRBJ1-6
V: TRBV27
D: NA

DNA: TGCAGCGCACAGGGGTCCCACGAGCAGTACTTC
CDR3: CSAQGSHEQYF
size: NA
J: TRBJ2-7
V: TRBV29-1
D: TRBD1

DNA: TGTGCCAGCGAAAAGGGAAGGAACACTGAAGCTTTCTTT
CDR3: CASEKGRNTEAFF
size: NA
J: TRBJ1-1
V: TRBV2
D: NA

DNA: TGTGCCAGCAGCGAGGGGTTCGGCTATGGCTACACCTTC
CDR3: CASSEGFGYGYTF
size: NA
J: TRBJ1-2
V: TRBV6-5
D: NA

DNA: TGTGCCAGCAGTCCCCCCGGACAGGGAGCGGAGCAGTACTTC
CDR3: CASSPPGQGAEQYF
size: NA
J: TRBJ2-7
V: TRBV25-1
D: TRBD1

DNA: TGTGCCAGCAGCCCCCGGATACCTGGAAACACCATATATTTT
CDR3: CASSPRIPGNTIYF
size: NA
J: TRBJ1-3
V: TRBV6-5
D: NA

DNA: TGTGCTAGTGGTTTGCCCGAAGGGGGTGACGAGACCCAGTACTTC
CDR3: CASGLPEGGDETQYF
size: NA
J: TRBJ2-5
V: TRBV12-5
D: NA

DNA: TGTGCCTGGAGTAACGGACAGGTTTTCAATGAAAAACTGTTTTTT
CDR3: CAWSNGQVFNEKLFF
size: NA
J: TRBJ1-4
V: TRBV30
D: TRBD1

DNA: TGTGCCAGCAGCTATGCGTCAGGGGTGAGGCACTATGGCTACACCTTC
CDR3: CASSYASGVRHYGYTF
size: NA
J: TRBJ1-2
V: TRBV13
D: NA

DNA: TGTGCCAGCAGCTTATCGACGGGGGGGCATCCCACAGATACGCAGTATTTT
CDR3: CASSLSTGGHPTDTQYF
size: NA
J: TRBJ2-3
V: TRBV13
D: TRBD2

DNA: TGTGCCAGCGGGCCCCAAAGCTCCTATAATTCACCCCTCCACTTT
CDR3: CASGPQSSYNSPLHF
size: few
J: TRBJ1-6
V: TRBV19
D: NA

DNA: TGCAGCGTTGAGGGCGAACTAGCGAGTGAGCAGTTCTTC
CDR3: CSVEGELASEQFF
size: NA
J: TRBJ2-1
V: TRBV29-1
D: TRBD2

DNA: TGTGCCAGCAGCTTCGGGGGCTTTAATAGCAATCAGCCCCAGCATTTT
CDR3: CASSFGGFNSNQPQHF
size: once
J: TRBJ1-5
V: TRBV13
D: NA

DNA: TGTGCCAGCTCACCAGACAGTTCCTACGAGCAGTACTTC
CDR3: CASSPDSSYEQYF
size: NA
J: TRBJ2-7
V: TRBV18
D: NA

DNA: TGCGCCAGCAGCTTCCGCGGCGATGAGCAGTTCTTC
CDR3: CASSFRGDEQFF
size: once
J: TRBJ2-1
V: TRBV5-1
D: NA

DNA: TGTGCCTGTAATAGCGGTTACACCGGGGAGCTGTTTTTT
CDR3: CACNSGYTGELFF
size: once
J: TRBJ2-2
V: TRBV30
D: NA

DNA: TGTGCCTGGAGTGTACTGGGAGCAGACACTGAAGCTTTCTTT
CDR3: CAWSVLGADTEAFF
size: NA
J: TRBJ1-1
V: TRBV30
D: NA